Listed here are 10 T cell receptor beta chains from one sample, sequenced in a study of blood T cells in healthy people across ages. Next came a second PCR, run for roughly 6 to 11 cycles, which used a sample-barcoded 5' primer along with a J-beta primer mix. TCRdb re-called the 5' RACE reads through MiXCR, storing one row per CDR3 protein. The sample lists 710,000 or so distinct CDR3 sequences, about a fifth occurring once. Sequenced: blood. The receptors shown here come from a man between 65 and 85 years old in good health.

Regarding this clonotype: One end of the junction is discordant with germline, which a read error may explain. This chain joins TRBV29-1 and TRBJ2-2, with a weak D call TRBD1 (5 bases). The CDR3 runs to 13 residues. Germline V gene sequence: CDR1 SQVTM, CDR2 ANQGSEA. The CDR3: CSVGRVDTAELFF. CDR3 coding DNA: TGCAGCGTTGGCAGGGTAGACACCGCGGAGCTGTTTTTT.

V is TRBV7-8 and J is TRBJ2-1; the D call may be TRBD1 or TRBD2 (6 bases each). From germline, CDR1 is SGHVS and CDR2 FQNEAQ. Trimming took off 2 bases at V and 0 bases at J, with 11 bases between the two ends. The CDR3 contains 16 residues. The CDR3 nucleotides read TGTGCCAGCAGCTTATCGGGGGCCGTCTCCTACAATGAGCAGTTCTTC. Amino acids: CASSLSGAVSYNEQFF.

This clonotype was counted between two and nine times. This chain links TRBV27 with TRBJ1-6, with D uncertain. This CDR3 contains 12 residues. Per the germline V gene, CDR1 is MNHEY and CDR2 is SMNVEV (reference sequence). Trimming left V 3 bases short and J 8 bases short, with 5 bases between. The DNA for the CDR3 is TGTGCCAGCAGTTTGTCCCATTCACCCCTCCACTTT. Its protein is CASSLSHSPLHF.

This clonotype has just a few counts. The chain couples TRBV12-3 or TRBV12-4 to TRBJ2-5; 11 bases line up with TRBD1. With the DNA end fitting TRBJ2-7 better, the J assignment may be wrong. The CDR3 runs 13 residues. CDR3 bases: TGTGCCAGCAGCTCGGACAGGGGGCTCGAGCAGTACTTC. Amino acid sequence: CASSSDRGLEQYF.

This clonotype has only a few counts. V and J are TRBV5-1 and TRBJ1-1; TRBD1 might be the D (6 bases). The CDR3 loop spans 15 amino acids. V was clipped by 0 bases and J by 0 bases, with 9 bases between them. Germline V gene sequence: CDR1 SGHRS, CDR2 YFSETQ. The CDR3 region is CASSLVAGVNTEAFF. CDR3 DNA: TGCGCCAGCAGCTTGGTGGCAGGGGTGAACACTGAAGCTTTCTTT.

The chain recombines TRBV27 with TRBJ2-3; 8 bases align to TRBD2. Per the germline V gene, CDR1 is MNHEY and CDR2 is SMNVEV (reference sequence). Trimming cost V 7 bases and J 2 bases; bases outside gene matches: 14. The CDR3 has 17 amino acids. The CDR3 here is CASNSVAGRPYTDTQYF. The CDR3 DNA reads TGTGCCAGCAACTCGGTAGCGGGGCGGCCCTACACAGATACGCAGTATTTT.

This clonotype was counted ten times or more. The gene calls are TRBV4-1 and TRBJ2-1; D tentatively fits TRBD1 or TRBD2 (5 bases each). Trimming removed 2 bases at V and 3 bases at J, with 17 bases between. This CDR3 is built from 17 residues. Germline V gives CDR1 MGHRA, CDR2 YSYEKL. The CDR3 protein is CASSQQELRGYYNEQFF. As DNA, the CDR3 is TGCGCCAGCAGCCAACAAGAGTTGAGGGGATACTACAATGAGCAGTTCTTC.

This clonotype was counted between two and nine times. V usage is TRBV3-1 and J usage is TRBJ2-5; 7 bases are shared with TRBD1. V was pared by 3 bases and J by 0 bases, with 4 bases of the junction left unmatched. Germline V gives CDR1 LGHDT, CDR2 YNNKEL (reference sequence). This CDR3 comprises 15 residues. CDR3 in DNA: TGTGCCAGCAGCCACCCGACAGGGCACCAAGAGACCCAGTACTTC. Protein sequence: CASSHPTGHQETQYF.

V gene TRBV5-1 combines with J gene TRBJ2-2; TRBD1 is a possible D gene (7 bases). The CDR3 covers 16 residues. Germline CDR1 is SGHRS and CDR2 is YFSETQ. Trimming pared 2 bases from V and 4 bases from J, leaving 15 bases between. The CDR3 DNA follows: TGCGCCAGCAGCTTCGGCAGGGGGGTAGTCACCGGGGAGCTGTTTTTT. Translation gives CASSFGRGVVTGELFF.

This rearrangement joins TRBV12-3 or TRBV12-4 to TRBJ2-1; TRBD1 might be the D (5 bases). This CDR3 region has 15 residues. The V and J ends lost 3 bases and 2 bases respectively, with 11 bases between them. The CDR3: CASSFGAKTYNEQFF. Here the CDR3 DNA reads TGTGCCAGCAGTTTTGGGGCCAAAACCTACAATGAGCAGTTCTTC.